This T cell receptor beta chain was profiled in a study of vaccination effects on CD4 cells after COVID-19. Regarding the study as a whole: Infection-derived and vaccine-derived clones contracted markedly late after vaccination.

The CDR3 extends over 13 amino acids. V lost 4 bases to trimming and J lost 8 bases, with 9 bases between them. The germline V gene encodes CDR1 MGHDK and CDR2 SYGVNS. The table came from immunoSEQ multiplex PCR; TCRdb's copy has only in-frame clones and leaves some out. This sample carries some 36,000 clones, approximately 71% of them seen once, and the ten largest clones take over 4%. By proportion, this clone is medium-sized. Antigen specificity is unknown. Cells that had been cultured for 10 days were the source of isolated CD4+ T cells. Cultures got half-medium changes with IL-2 on days 3 and 7. This receptor was identified in a human donor who received a COVID-19 vaccine. This material consisted of CD4+ T cells from PBMCs cultured without peptide, taken before COVID-19 vaccination. The rearrangement joins TRBV25-1 to TRBJ1-6; the D is unclear. Here the CDR3 DNA reads TGTGCCAGCAGTGCGTGGGAGGATTCACCCCTCCACTTT. Amino acids: CASSAWEDSPLHF.